This T cell receptor (beta chain) was retrieved from a study of cytomegalovirus exposure and HLA in healthy donors. Study-level results: An ancestry cluster, one associated with Asian ancestry, reportedly showed fewer N-insertions than the roughly 670-donor mean in a later analysis. The authors later linked a missense DCLRE1C variant to TCR beta V- and J-gene trimming.

This clone has a handful of counts. Its specificity is not known. CDR1 is SGHAT and CDR2 is FQNNGV in the germline V gene. Trimming removed 5 bases at V and 0 bases at J, with 26 bases between. The CDR3 consists of 19 residues. Primers: 60 Vbeta forward and 13 Jbeta reverse. Sequenced by immunoSEQ multiplex PCR; TCRdb stores in-frame clones only, minus some. The sample lists under 150,000 clones; around 78% were seen once. Material: PBMCs. The receptor was derived from a woman aged 30 to 39 in good health and CMV-seropositive. The chain is built from TRBV11-2 and TRBJ2-7; D gene uncertain. The CDR3 nucleotides are TGTGCCAGCAGCCCAGCCGCTTTTGCTGACACCATGATCTCCTACGAGCAGTACTTC. This sequence encodes CASSPAAFADTMISYEQYF.